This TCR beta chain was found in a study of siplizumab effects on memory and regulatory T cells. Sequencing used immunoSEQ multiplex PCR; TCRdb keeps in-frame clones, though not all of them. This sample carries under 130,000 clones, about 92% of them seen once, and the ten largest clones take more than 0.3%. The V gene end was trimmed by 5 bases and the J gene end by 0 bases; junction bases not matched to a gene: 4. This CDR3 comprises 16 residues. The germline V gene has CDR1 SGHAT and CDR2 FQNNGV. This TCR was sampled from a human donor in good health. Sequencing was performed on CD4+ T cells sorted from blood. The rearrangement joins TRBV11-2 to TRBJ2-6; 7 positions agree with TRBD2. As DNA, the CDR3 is TGTGCCAGCAGCCGGGGGGAGGGCTCTGGGGCCAACGTCCTGACTTTC. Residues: CASSRGEGSGANVLTF.